This TCR beta chain was found in a study of glioma-infiltrating T cells after dendritic cell vaccination. Assay: immunoSEQ multiplex PCR; the TCRdb copy retains only in-frame clones and omits some. In the table there are fewer than 30,000 clones, around 92% of which are singletons. The time point here: after dendritic cell vaccination, including at tumor progression/relapse. CDR1 is MNHEY and CDR2 is SMNVEV in the germline V gene (reference sequence). After removal of 4 bases from V and 5 bases from J, the junction contained 5 bases not matched to a gene. This CDR3 contains 14 residues. The V and J genes are TRBV27 and TRBJ2-5; TRBD1 agrees at 9 bases. This sequence was found in a human donor with glioblastoma. The source material was blood, sampled after dendritic cell vaccination. CDR3: CASSWNRGLETQYF. The CDR3, as DNA: TGTGCCAGCAGTTGGAACAGGGGGCTGGAGACCCAGTACTTC.